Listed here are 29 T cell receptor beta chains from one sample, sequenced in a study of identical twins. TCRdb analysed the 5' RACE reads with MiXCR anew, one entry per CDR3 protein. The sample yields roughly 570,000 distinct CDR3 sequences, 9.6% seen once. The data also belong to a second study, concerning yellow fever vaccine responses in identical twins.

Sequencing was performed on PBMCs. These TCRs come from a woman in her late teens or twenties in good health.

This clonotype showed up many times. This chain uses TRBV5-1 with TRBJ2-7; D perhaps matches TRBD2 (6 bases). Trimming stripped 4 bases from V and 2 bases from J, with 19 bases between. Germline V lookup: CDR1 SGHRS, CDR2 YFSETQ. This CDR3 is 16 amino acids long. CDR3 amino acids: CASSPGVRQGTYEQYF. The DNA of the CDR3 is TGCGCCAGCAGCCCGGGAGTGCGTCAGGGAACCTACGAGCAGTACTTC.

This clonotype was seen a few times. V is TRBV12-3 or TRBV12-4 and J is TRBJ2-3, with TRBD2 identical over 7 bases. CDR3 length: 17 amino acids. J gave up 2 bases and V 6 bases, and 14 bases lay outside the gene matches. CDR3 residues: CASSRVLVAGHTDTQYF. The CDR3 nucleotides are TGTGCCAGCAGCCGCGTCCTGGTAGCGGGCCACACAGATACGCAGTATTTT.

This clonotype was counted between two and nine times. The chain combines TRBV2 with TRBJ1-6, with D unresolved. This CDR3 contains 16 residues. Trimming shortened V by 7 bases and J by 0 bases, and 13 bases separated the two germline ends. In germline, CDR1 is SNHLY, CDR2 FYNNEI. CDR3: CASTPRISSYNSPLHF. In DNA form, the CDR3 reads TGTGCCAGCACACCCAGGATTAGCTCCTATAATTCACCCCTCCACTTT. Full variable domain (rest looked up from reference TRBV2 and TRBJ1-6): EPEVTQTPSHQVTQMGQEVILRCVPISNHLYFYWYRQILGQKVEFLVSFYNNEISEKSEIFDDQFSVERPDGSNFTLKIRSTKLEDSAMYFCASTPRISSYNSPLHFGNGTRLTVT.

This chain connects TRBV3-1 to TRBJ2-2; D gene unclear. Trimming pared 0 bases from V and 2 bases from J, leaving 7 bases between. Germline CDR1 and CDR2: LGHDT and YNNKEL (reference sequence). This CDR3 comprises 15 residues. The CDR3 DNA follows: TGTGCCAGCAGCCAAGAAAGGGCAAACACCGGGGAGCTGTTTTTT. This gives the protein CASSQERANTGELFF.

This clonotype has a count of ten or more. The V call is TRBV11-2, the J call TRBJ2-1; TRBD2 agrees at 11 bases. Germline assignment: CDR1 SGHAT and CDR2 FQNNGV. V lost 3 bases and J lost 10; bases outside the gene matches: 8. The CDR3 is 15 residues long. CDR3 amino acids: CASSFFPSGRLEQFF. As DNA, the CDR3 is TGTGCCAGCAGCTTTTTTCCTAGCGGGAGGTTGGAGCAGTTCTTC.

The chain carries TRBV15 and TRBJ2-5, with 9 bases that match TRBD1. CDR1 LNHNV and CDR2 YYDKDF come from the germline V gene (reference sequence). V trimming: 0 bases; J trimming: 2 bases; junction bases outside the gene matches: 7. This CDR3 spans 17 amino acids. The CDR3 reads CATSREGQGLRQETQYF. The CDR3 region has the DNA TGTGCCACCAGCAGAGAGGGACAGGGATTAAGGCAAGAGACCCAGTACTTC. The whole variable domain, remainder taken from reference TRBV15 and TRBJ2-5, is DAMVIQNPRYQVTQFGKPVTLSCSQTLNHNVMYWYQQKSSQAPKLLFHYYDKDFNNEADTPDNFQSRRPNTSFCFLDIRSPGLGDTAMYLCATSREGQGLRQETQYFGPGTRLLVL.

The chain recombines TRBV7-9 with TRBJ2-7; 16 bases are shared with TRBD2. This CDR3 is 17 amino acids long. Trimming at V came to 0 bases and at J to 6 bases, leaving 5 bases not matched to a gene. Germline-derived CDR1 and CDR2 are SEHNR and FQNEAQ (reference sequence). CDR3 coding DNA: TGTGCCAGCAGCTTAGCGATGGGACTAGCGGGAGGGGTCGAGCAGTACTTC. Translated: CASSLAMGLAGGVEQYF.

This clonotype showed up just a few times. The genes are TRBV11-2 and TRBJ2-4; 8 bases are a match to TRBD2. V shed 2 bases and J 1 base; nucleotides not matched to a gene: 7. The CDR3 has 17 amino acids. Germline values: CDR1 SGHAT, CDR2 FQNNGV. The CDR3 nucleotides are TGTGCCAGCAGCTTAATCTCCGGGAGGGTCGCCAAAAACATTCAGTACTTC. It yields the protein CASSLISGRVAKNIQYF.

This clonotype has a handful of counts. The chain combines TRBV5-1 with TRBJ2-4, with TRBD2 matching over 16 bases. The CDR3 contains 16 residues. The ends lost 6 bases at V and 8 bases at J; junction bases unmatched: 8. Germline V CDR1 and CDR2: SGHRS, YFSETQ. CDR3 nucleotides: TGCGCCAGCACCGAATCCGGGACTAGCGGGAGGGACATTCAGTACTTC. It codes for CASTESGTSGRDIQYF.

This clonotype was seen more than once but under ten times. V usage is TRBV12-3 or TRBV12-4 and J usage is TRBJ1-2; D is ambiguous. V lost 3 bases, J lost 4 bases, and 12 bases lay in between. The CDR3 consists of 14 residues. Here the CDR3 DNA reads TGTGCCAGCAGTTTCACAGACATCCCCTATGGCTACACCTTC. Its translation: CASSFTDIPYGYTF.

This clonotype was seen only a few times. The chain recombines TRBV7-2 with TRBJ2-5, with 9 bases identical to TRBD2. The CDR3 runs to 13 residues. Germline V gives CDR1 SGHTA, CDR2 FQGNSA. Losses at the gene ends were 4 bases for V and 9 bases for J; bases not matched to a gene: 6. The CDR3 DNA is TGTGCCAGCAGCTCGGGACTAGCTTCGGCCCAGTACTTC. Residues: CASSSGLASAQYF.

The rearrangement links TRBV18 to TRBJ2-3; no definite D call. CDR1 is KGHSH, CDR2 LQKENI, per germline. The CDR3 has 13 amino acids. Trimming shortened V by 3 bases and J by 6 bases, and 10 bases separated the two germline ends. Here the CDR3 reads CASSPGDGDTQYF. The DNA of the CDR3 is TGTGCCAGCTCACCGGGTGACGGGGATACGCAGTATTTT.

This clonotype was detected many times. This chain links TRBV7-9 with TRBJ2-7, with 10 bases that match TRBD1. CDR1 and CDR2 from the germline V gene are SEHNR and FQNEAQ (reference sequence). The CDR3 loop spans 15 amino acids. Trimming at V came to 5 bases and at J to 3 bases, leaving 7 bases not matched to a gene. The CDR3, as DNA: TGTGCCAGCAGCCCGGGACAGGGGTCGATCTACGAGCAGTACTTC. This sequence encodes CASSPGQGSIYEQYF.

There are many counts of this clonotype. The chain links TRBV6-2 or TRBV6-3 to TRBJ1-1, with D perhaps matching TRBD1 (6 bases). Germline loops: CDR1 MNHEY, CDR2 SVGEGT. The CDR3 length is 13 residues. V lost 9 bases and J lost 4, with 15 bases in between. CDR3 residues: CASNQQGPTEAFF. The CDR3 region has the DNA TGTGCCAGTAACCAACAGGGTCCCACTGAAGCTTTCTTT.

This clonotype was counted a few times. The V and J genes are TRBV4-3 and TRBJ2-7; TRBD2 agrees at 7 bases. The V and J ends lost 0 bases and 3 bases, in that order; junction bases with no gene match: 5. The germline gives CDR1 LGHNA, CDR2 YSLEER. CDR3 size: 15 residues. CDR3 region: CASSQDPSGHYEQYF. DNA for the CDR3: TGCGCCAGCAGCCAAGACCCTAGCGGACACTACGAGCAGTACTTC.

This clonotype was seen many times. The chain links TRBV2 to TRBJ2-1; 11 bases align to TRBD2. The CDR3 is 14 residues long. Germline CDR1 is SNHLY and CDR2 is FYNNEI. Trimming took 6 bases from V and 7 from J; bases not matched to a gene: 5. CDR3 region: CASSQLAGGNEQFF. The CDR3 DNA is TGTGCCAGCAGCCAATTAGCGGGAGGGAATGAGCAGTTCTTC.

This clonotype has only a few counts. CDR3 loop: CASSMGPGGQYF. The CDR3 nucleotides read TGTGCCAGCAGTATGGGCCCGGGGGGGCAGTATTTT. This sequence joins TRBV12-3 or TRBV12-4 and TRBJ2-3, with 7 bases identical to TRBD2. The CDR3 sequence is 12 residues long. V lost 5 bases, J lost 11 bases, and 7 bases stayed unmatched.

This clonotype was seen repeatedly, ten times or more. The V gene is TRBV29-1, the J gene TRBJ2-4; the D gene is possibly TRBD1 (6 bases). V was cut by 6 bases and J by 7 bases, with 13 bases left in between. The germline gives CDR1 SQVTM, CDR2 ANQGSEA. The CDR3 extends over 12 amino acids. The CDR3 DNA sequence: TGCAGCGTACAGGGAGAGTTGAACATTCAGTACTTC. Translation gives CSVQGELNIQYF.

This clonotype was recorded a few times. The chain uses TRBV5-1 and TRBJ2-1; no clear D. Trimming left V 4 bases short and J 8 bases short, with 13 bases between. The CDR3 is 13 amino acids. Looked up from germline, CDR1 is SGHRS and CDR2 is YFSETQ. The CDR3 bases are TGCGCCAGCAGCCCCGTGATGACGGATGAGCAGTTCTTC. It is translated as CASSPVMTDEQFF.

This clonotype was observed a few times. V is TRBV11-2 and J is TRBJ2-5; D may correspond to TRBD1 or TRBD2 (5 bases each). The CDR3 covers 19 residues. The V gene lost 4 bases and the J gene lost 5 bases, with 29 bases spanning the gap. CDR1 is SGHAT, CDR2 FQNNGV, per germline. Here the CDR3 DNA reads TGTGCCAGCAGCTACATAAATAAGGGGATGGGAGTGGATTTGGAGACCCAGTACTTC. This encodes CASSYINKGMGVDLETQYF.

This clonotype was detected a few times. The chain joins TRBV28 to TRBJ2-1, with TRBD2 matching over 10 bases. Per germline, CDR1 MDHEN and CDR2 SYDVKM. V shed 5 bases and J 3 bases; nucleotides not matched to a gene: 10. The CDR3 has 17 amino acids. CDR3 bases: TGTGCCAGCAGTCCCAATTTTGGACTAGCGGTCTACAATGAGCAGTTCTTC. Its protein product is CASSPNFGLAVYNEQFF.

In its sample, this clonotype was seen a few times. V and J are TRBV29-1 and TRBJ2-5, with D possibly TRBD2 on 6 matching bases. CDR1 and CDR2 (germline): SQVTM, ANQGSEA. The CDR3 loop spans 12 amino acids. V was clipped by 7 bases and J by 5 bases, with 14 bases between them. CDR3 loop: CSAALAAETQYF. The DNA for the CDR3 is TGCAGCGCCGCACTAGCTGCGGAGACCCAGTACTTC.

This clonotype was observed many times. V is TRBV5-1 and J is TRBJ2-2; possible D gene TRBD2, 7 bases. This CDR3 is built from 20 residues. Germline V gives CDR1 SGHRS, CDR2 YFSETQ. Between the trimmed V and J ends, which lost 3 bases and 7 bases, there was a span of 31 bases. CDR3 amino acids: CASSSRQENRDYPLLGELFF. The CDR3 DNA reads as TGCGCCAGCAGCTCCCGACAGGAGAACCGGGACTATCCGCTTCTCGGGGAGCTGTTTTTT.

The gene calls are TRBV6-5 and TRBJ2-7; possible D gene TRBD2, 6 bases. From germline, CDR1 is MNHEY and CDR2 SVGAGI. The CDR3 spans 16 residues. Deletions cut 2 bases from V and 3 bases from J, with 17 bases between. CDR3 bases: TGTGCCAGCAGTTACCGCGGGGATTCAGGTGGCTACGAGCAGTACTTC. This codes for CASSYRGDSGGYEQYF.

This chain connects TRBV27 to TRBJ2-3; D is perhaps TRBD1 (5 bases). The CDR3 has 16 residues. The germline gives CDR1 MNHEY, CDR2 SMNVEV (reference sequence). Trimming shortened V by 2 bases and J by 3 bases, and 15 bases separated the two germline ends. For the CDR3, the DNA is TGTGCCAGCAGTTTAAATGCTGCAGGGCTTACAGATACGCAGTATTTT. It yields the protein CASSLNAAGLTDTQYF.

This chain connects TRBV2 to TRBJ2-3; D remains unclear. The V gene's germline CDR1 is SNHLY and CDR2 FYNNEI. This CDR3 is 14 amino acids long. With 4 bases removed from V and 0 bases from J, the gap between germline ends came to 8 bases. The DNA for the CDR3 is TGTGCCAGCAGTGGTAGGTTGAGCACAGATACGCAGTATTTT. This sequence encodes CASSGRLSTDTQYF.

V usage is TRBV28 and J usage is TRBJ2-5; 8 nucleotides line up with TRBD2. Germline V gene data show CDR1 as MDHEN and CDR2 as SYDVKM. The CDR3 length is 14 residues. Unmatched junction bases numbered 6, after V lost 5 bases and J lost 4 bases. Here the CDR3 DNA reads TGTGCCAGCAGTAAGACCGGGGGGGGAGAGACCCAGTACTTC. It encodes CASSKTGGGETQYF.

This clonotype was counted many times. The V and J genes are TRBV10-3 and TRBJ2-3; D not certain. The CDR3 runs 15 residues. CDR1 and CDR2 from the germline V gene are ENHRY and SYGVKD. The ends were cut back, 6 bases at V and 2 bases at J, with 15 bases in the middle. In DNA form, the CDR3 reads TGTGCCATCAGCCTTGGGCTTAGGCCCACAGATACGCAGTATTTT. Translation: CAISLGLRPTDTQYF.

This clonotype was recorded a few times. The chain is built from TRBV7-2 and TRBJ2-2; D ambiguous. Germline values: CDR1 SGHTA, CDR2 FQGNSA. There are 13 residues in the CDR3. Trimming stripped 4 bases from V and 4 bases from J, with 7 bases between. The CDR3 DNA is TGTGCCAGCAGCTACCAAGTCACCGGGGAGCTGTTTTTT. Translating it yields CASSYQVTGELFF.